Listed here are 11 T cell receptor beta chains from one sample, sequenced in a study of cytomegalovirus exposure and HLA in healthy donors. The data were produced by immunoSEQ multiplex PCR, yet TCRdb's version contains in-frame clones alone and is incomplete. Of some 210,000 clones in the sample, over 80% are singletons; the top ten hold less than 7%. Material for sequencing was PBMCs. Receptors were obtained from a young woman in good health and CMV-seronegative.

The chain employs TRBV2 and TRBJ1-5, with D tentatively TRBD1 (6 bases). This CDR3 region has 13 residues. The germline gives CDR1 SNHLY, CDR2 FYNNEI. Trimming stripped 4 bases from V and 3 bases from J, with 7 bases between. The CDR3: CASSGTVNQPQHF. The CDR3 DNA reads TGTGCCAGCAGTGGGACAGTCAATCAGCCCCAGCATTTT.

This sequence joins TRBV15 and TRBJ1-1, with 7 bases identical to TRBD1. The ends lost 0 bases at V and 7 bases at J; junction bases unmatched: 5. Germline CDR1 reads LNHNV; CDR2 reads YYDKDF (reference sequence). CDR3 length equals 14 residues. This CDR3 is CATSRDRGIGEAFF. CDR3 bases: TGTGCCACCAGCAGAGACAGGGGGATCGGTGAAGCTTTCTTT.

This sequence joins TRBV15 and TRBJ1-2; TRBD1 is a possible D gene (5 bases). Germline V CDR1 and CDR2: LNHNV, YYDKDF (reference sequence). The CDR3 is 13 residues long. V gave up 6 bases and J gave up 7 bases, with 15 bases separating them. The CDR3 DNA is TGTGCCACCAGGGGGTCAGGGAGTGGTGGCTACACCTTC. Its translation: CATRGSGSGGYTF.

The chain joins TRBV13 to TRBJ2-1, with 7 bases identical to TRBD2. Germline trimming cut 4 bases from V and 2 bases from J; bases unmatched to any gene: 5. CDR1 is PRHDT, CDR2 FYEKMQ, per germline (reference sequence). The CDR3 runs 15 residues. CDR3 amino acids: CASSSSGMPYNEQFF. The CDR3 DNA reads TGTGCCAGCAGCTCGAGCGGGATGCCCTACAATGAGCAGTTCTTC.

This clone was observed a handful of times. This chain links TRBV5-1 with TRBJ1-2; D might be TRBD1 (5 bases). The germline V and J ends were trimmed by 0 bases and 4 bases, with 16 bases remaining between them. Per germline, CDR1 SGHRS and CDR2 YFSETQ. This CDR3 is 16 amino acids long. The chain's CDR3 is CASSLAAGRTFYGYTF. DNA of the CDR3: TGCGCCAGCAGCTTGGCCGCGGGACGCACTTTCTATGGCTACACCTTC.

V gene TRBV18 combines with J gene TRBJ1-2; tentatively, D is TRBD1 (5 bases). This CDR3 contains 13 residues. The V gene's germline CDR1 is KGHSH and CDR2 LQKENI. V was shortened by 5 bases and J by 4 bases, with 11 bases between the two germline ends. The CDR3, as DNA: TGTGCCAGCTCAGAGGACACTACCTATGGCTACACCTTC. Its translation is CASSEDTTYGYTF.

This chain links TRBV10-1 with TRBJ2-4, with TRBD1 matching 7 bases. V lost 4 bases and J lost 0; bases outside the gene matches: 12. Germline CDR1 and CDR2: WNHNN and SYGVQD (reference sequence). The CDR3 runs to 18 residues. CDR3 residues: CASSGRTGPRLAKNIQYF. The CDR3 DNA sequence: TGCGCCAGCAGTGGTCGGACAGGTCCGAGGCTAGCCAAAAACATTCAGTACTTC.

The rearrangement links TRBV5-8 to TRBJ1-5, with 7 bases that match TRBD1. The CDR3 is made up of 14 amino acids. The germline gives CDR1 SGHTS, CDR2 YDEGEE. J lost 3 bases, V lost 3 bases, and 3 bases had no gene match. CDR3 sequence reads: CASSSGQLNQPQHF. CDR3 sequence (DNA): TGTGCCAGCAGCTCGGGACAGCTCAATCAGCCCCAGCATTTT. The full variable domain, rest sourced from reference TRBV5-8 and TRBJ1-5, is EAGVTQSPTHLIKTRGQQATLRCSPISGHTSVYWYQQALGLGLQFLLWYDEGEERNRGNFPPRFSGRQFPNYSSELNVNALELEDSALYLCASSSGQLNQPQHFGDGTRLSIL.

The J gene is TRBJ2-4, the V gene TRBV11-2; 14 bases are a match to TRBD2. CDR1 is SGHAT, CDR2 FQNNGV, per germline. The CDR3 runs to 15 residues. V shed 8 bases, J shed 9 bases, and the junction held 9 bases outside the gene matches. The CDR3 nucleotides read TGTGCCAGCTTGGGACTAGCGGGAGAGGGGGGCATTCAGTACTTC. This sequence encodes CASLGLAGEGGIQYF.

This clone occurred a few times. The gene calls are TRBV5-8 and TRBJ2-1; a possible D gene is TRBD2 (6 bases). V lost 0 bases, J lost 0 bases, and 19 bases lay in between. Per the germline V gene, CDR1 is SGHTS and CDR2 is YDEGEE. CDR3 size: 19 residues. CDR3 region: CASSLGWDFSRSSYNEQFF. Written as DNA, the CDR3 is TGTGCCAGCAGCTTGGGTTGGGACTTCTCTCGGAGCTCCTACAATGAGCAGTTCTTC.

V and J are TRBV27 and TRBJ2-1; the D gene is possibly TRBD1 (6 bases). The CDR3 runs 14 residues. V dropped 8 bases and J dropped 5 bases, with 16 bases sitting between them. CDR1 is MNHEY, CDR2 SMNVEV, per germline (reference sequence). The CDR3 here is CASSPAGVDNEQFF. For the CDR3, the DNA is TGTGCCAGCTCCCCAGCAGGGGTTGACAATGAGCAGTTCTTC.